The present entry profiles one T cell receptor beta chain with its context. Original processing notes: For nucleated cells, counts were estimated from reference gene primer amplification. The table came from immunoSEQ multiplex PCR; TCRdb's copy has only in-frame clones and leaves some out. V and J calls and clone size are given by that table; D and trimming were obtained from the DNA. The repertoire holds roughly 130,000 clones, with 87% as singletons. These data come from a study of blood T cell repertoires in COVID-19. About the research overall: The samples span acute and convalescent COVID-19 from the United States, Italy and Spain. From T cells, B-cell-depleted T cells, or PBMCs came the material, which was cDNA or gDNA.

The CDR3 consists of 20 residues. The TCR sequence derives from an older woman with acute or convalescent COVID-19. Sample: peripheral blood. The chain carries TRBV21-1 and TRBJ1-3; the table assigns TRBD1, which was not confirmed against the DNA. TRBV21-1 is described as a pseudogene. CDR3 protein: CASSKVRRQGNKLRGNTIYF. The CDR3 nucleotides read TGTGCCAGCAGCAAAGTACGCAGACAGGGGAATAAGTTAAGGGGAAACACCATATATTTT.